This entry features one TCR beta chain sequence. The antigen remains undetermined. The V gene lost 5 bases and the J gene lost 4 bases, with 12 bases spanning the gap. Germline V CDR1 and CDR2: MNHEY, SVGAGI. The CDR3 runs 14 residues. A single record per CDR3 protein comes from TCRdb applying MiXCR to the reads. The sample gives about 71,000 distinct CDR3 sequences, around 20% of which show up once; 8.3% is in the top ten. The record originates from a study of type 1 regulatory T cells. The wider study: T-allo10 is a Tr1-enriched, alloantigen-specific CD4 T cell product made in vitro.

Overall study findings and caveats: Compared with non-Tr1 cells, Tr1 cells showed a narrower TCR repertoire.

The TCR sequence derives from a human donor in good health. The chain employs TRBV6-5 and TRBJ1-3, with D perhaps TRBD1 (5 bases). The sample taken for sequencing was cultured type 1 regulatory T (Tr1) cells, either the whole culture or a sorted fraction (not recorded which). As DNA, the CDR3 is TGTGCCAGCAGTGCCCTAACAGGCGGAAACACCATATATTTT. It specifies CASSALTGGNTIYF.